This TCR beta chain appears in the sequencing data of a study of cytomegalovirus exposure and HLA in healthy donors. Findings and limits, study-wide: Sequencing depth roughly uniform across donors was assumed in presence/absence analyses.

In the PCR, 60 Vbeta and 13 Jbeta primers were used. Here immunoSEQ multiplex PCR was the method, and the copy in TCRdb shows in-frame clones only, minus some. This sample carries about 150,000 clones, 66% of them seen once, and the ten largest clones take around 1.6%. Unmatched junction bases numbered 7, after V lost 6 bases and J lost 5 bases. The CDR3 has 15 residues. The germline gives CDR1 SNHLY, CDR2 FYNNEI. To note about this clone: Its antigen is currently unknown.

This rearrangement joins TRBV2 to TRBJ2-2; 9 nucleotides agree with TRBD1. The source material was PBMCs. The receptor was derived from a human donor in good health. CDR3: CASRMGQGGTGELFF. As DNA, the CDR3 is TGTGCCAGCAGGATGGGACAGGGAGGGACCGGGGAGCTGTTTTTT. The full variable domain, in which reference TRBV2 and TRBJ2-2 provide the parts outside the CDR3, is EPEVTQTPSHQVTQMGQEVILRCVPISNHLYFYWYRQILGQKVEFLVSFYNNEISEKSEIFDDQFSVERPDGSNFTLKIRSTKLEDSAMYFCASRMGQGGTGELFFGEGSRLTVL.